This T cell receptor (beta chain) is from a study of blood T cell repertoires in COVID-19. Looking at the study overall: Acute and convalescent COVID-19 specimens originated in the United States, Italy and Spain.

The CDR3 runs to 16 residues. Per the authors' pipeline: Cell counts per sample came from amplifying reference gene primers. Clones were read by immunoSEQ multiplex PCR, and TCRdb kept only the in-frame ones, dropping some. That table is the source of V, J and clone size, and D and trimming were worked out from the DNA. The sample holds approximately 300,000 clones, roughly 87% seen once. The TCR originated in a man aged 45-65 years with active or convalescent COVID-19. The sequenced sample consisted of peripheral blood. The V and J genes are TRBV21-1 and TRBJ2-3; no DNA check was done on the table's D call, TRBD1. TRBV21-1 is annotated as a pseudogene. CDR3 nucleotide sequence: TGTGCCAGCAGCAAAAGGGCCGGGACAGCCACAGATACGCAGTATTTT. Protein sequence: CASSKRAGTATDTQYF.